These 18 T cell receptor beta chains originate from one sample sequenced in a study of T cell changes during pregnancy in multiple sclerosis (dated by TCRdb to 2018 to 2020). The library was made by the immunoSEQ multiplex PCR assay. Here the immuneACCESS table is served through TCRdb, limited to in-frame sequences with V and J called. Missing clones are a known gap in these copies; in checked studies unresolved V genes cover under half, and the rest lacks a known reason. The sample table records about 45,000 clones; just over 90% of these occur just once. The top ten constitute 1.4% to 1.5% of the sample. Source material: PBMCs (not recorded whether the cells were cultured). Receptors originate from a female donor with multiple sclerosis, enrolled in a pregnancy study.

The V call is TRBV21-1, the J call TRBJ2-7; the listed D gene, TRBD2, was not tested against the DNA. TRBV21-1 is annotated as a pseudogene. This CDR3 is built from 15 residues. Here the CDR3 reads CASSKEASGSHEQYF. The DNA of the CDR3 is TGTGCCAGCAGCAAAGAGGCTAGCGGGAGCCACGAGCAGTACTTC.

The rearrangement links TRBV29-1 to TRBJ1-2; TRBD1 matches at 7 bases. Germline values: CDR1 SQVTM, CDR2 ANQGSEA. V shed 7 bases and J 5 bases; nucleotides not matched to a gene: 13. The CDR3 is 14 amino acids. In DNA, the CDR3 is TGCAGCGCCCGGGATTCAGACAGGGAATATGGCTACACCTTC. Translating it yields CSARDSDREYGYTF.

J is TRBJ2-7 and V is TRBV7-2, with 7 positions matching TRBD1. CDR1 and CDR2 (germline): SGHTA, FQGNSA. After removal of 5 bases from V and 2 bases from J, the junction contained 6 bases not matched to a gene. CDR3 size: 14 residues. The CDR3: CASSGRDRAYEQYF. The CDR3 DNA follows: TGTGCCAGCAGCGGCCGGGACAGAGCCTACGAGCAGTACTTC.

The chain carries TRBV2 and TRBJ2-5, with a tentative D call TRBD1 (6 bases). This CDR3 comprises 12 residues. Trimming stripped 6 bases from V and 6 bases from J, with 11 bases between. Per germline, CDR1 SNHLY and CDR2 FYNNEI. The CDR3 bases are TGTGCCAGCAGGGGTACAGGGCAGACCCAGTACTTC. Translating gives CASRGTGQTQYF.

This chain joins TRBV19 and TRBJ2-2, with D perhaps matching TRBD2 (6 bases). Looked up from germline, CDR1 is LNHDA and CDR2 is SQIVND (reference sequence). This CDR3 is built from 16 residues. V gave up 0 bases and J gave up 6 bases, with 14 bases separating them. CDR3 DNA: TGTGCCAGTAGTATAGAGGGGGACTTAGCTGCCGGGGAGCTGTTTTTT. Amino acids: CASSIEGDLAAGELFF.

This sequence joins TRBV6-6 and TRBJ2-3, with D maybe TRBD1 (5 bases). Germline V lookup: CDR1 MNHNY, CDR2 SVGAGI (reference sequence). Trimming cost V 2 bases and J 4 bases, with 7 bases left between them. This CDR3 spans 13 amino acids. CDR3 bases: TGTGCCAGCAGTTACCAGGGATCAGATACGCAGTATTTT. It codes for CASSYQGSDTQYF.

This chain joins TRBV5-1 and TRBJ1-4; 9 nucleotides line up with TRBD1. J gave up 6 bases and V 4 bases, and 7 bases lay outside the gene matches. The CDR3 is 15 amino acids. CDR1 is SGHRS, CDR2 YFSETQ, per germline. CDR3 nucleotides: TGCGCCAGCAGCGGAGACGGGACAGGGTATGAAAAACTGTTTTTT. Protein: CASSGDGTGYEKLFF. Full variable domain (rest looked up from reference TRBV5-1 and TRBJ1-4): KAGVTQTPRYLIKTRGQQVTLSCSPISGHRSVSWYQQTPGQGLQFLFEYFSETQRNKGNFPGRFSGRQFSNSRSEMNVSTLELGDSALYLCASSGDGTGYEKLFFGSGTQLSVL.

This clone was detected once. The gene calls are TRBV28 and TRBJ1-2; 7 bases align to TRBD1. Germline-derived CDR1 and CDR2 are MDHEN and SYDVKM. The V and J ends lost 1 base and 7 bases, in that order; junction bases with no gene match: 12. This CDR3 is built from 16 residues. The CDR3 bases are TGTGCCAGCAGTTTATCCGGCGGCAGGGGGGCCGGTGGCTACACCTTC. Protein: CASSLSGGRGAGGYTF.

This sequence joins TRBV10-1 and TRBJ2-3; TRBD2 aligns across 7 bases. Per the germline V gene, CDR1 is WNHNN and CDR2 is SYGVQD (reference sequence). V gave up 4 bases and J gave up 2 bases; unmatched junction bases: 3. The length of the CDR3 is 14 residues. CDR3 amino acids: CASSGGSITDTQYF. The CDR3 DNA follows: TGCGCCAGCAGTGGCGGGAGCATCACAGATACGCAGTATTTT.

The chain carries TRBV6-1 and TRBJ2-5, with 9 bases aligning to TRBD2. V gave up 4 bases and J gave up 4 bases; unmatched junction bases: 7. The germline gives CDR1 MNHNS, CDR2 SASEGT. The CDR3 length is 15 residues. The CDR3 is CASSAGTSILETQYF. For the CDR3, the DNA is TGTGCCAGCAGTGCGGGGACTAGCATTTTAGAGACCCAGTACTTC.

This chain uses TRBV14 with TRBJ2-7; unclear D gene. The CDR3 is made up of 14 amino acids. CDR1 and CDR2 from the germline V gene are SGHDN and FVKESK. V dropped 4 bases and J dropped 5 bases, with 15 bases sitting between them. CDR3 sequence reads: CASSLFGMPNEQYF. In DNA form, the CDR3 reads TGTGCCAGCAGCCTGTTCGGAATGCCCAACGAGCAGTACTTC.

The CDR3 coding sequence is TGTGCCAGTAGTACCGGGACCTACAATGAGCAGTTCTTC. Its protein is CASSTGTYNEQFF. This chain connects TRBV19 to TRBJ2-1; TRBD2 might be the D (5 bases). The CDR3 loop spans 13 amino acids. CDR1 LNHDA and CDR2 SQIVND come from the germline V gene (reference sequence). V dropped 4 bases and J dropped 2 bases, with 6 bases sitting between them.

The genes are TRBV19 and TRBJ1-1; a weak D match, TRBD1 (5 bases). The CDR3 contains 15 residues. Looked up from germline, CDR1 is LNHDA and CDR2 is SQIVND (reference sequence). Trimming removed 7 bases at V and 6 bases at J, with 21 bases between. The CDR3 sequence: CASTPSRAGLPEAFF. The CDR3 DNA reads TGTGCCAGTACCCCGAGCCGTGCAGGGCTCCCTGAAGCTTTCTTT.

This rearrangement joins TRBV9 to TRBJ1-2; 7 bases map to TRBD1. Germline loops: CDR1 SGDLS, CDR2 YYNGEE. This CDR3 is 12 amino acids long. Trimming took 3 bases from V and 5 from J; bases not matched to a gene: 1. The CDR3 is CASSAQGYGYTF. The CDR3 region has the DNA TGTGCCAGCAGCGCACAGGGGTATGGCTACACCTTC.

The chain recombines TRBV19 with TRBJ1-1; possibly TRBD1 for D (6 bases). Trimming left V 5 bases short and J 0 bases short, with 19 bases between. From germline, CDR1 is LNHDA and CDR2 SQIVND (reference sequence). The CDR3 loop spans 17 amino acids. CDR3: CASSSPGDNKLNTEAFF. CDR3 sequence (DNA): TGTGCCAGTAGTTCCCCGGGGGACAACAAACTGAACACTGAAGCTTTCTTT.

This chain links TRBV28 with TRBJ1-2; a weak D match, TRBD1 (6 bases). Germline V gene sequence: CDR1 MDHEN, CDR2 SYDVKM. Deletions cut 4 bases from V and 5 bases from J, with 14 bases between. This CDR3 is 14 amino acids long. The DNA for the CDR3 is TGTGCCAGCAGTTCGGGGGGGCGAGGGTATGGCTACACCTTC. Its protein product is CASSSGGRGYGYTF.

This chain joins TRBV30 and TRBJ2-3, with a possible D match to TRBD1 (6 bases). Germline loops: CDR1 GTSNPN, CDR2 SVGIG (reference sequence). This CDR3 is 16 amino acids long. Deletions cut 0 bases from V and 1 base from J, with 14 bases between. In DNA form, the CDR3 reads TGTGCCTGGAGTGTACGATCAGGGGCGGGCACAGATACGCAGTATTTT. This translates into CAWSVRSGAGTDTQYF.

V usage is TRBV6-1 and J usage is TRBJ2-7, with D maybe TRBD2 (5 bases). CDR3 size: 13 residues. V was cut by 11 bases and J by 0 bases, with 14 bases left in between. CDR1 is MNHNS and CDR2 is SASEGT in the germline V gene. CDR3 sequence (DNA): TGTGCCGGTGGCTACACTAGCTCCTACGAGCAGTACTTC. Residues: CAGGYTSSYEQYF.